Sequencing of this TCR beta chain was carried out in a study of T-cell memory formation after mild COVID-19. Study outcomes and limitations: The appearance of some responding clones in pre-infection memory suggested that cross-reactive memory joined. Those CD4+ clones that contracted were mainly in CM and EM (CD8+ ones in EMRA). Proof of SARS-CoV-2 specificity was absent for the second-wave clones that crested on day 37.

This clonotype was found a few times. The antigen remains undetermined. With 2 bases clipped from V and 1 base from J, the junction kept 3 bases outside the gene matches. This CDR3 has 14 residues. CDR1 and CDR2 from the germline V gene are SGHRS and YFSETQ. TCRdb itself ran the 5' RACE reads through MiXCR, one entry per CDR3 protein. This table holds 400,000 or so distinct CDR3 sequences, approximately 21% found once. This TCR was recovered from an adult woman who had mild COVID-19 (a few samples of this study predate the infection). Cell type and time point are not known. The specimen sequenced was PBMCs or a T cell subset sorted from them (not recorded which). The chain combines TRBV5-1 with TRBJ2-7, with 7 bases fitting TRBD1. DNA of the CDR3: TGCGCCAGCAGCTTTTGGGACAGTTCCTACGAGCAGTACTTC. Protein product: CASSFWDSSYEQYF.